The clone carrying this T cell receptor beta chain was counted between two and nine times. The target antigen is unknown. Losses at the gene ends were 3 bases for V and 7 bases for J; bases not matched to a gene: 11. Germline-derived CDR1 and CDR2 are LGHNA and YSLEER. This CDR3 is built from 15 residues. The data were obtained in a study of cytomegalovirus exposure and HLA in healthy donors. Broader study findings: Reportedly, cytomegalovirus status was diagnosed with high sensitivity and specificity. It was confirmed in vitro that a few of the CMV-associated chains were specific for CMV antigens.

Repertoires were generated with immunoSEQ multiplex PCR, while TCRdb's copy carries only in-frame clones and drops some. The sample shows about 89,000 clones, 84% of them seen only once. This chain links TRBV4-3 with TRBJ2-7; TRBD1 aligns across 8 bases. The sample taken for sequencing was PBMCs. The sequence came from a woman under 30 in good health and CMV-seropositive. The CDR3 DNA follows: TGCGCCAGCAGCCAGGACAGGGCCTCGAGTTGGGAGCAGTACTTC. It encodes CASSQDRASSWEQYF.